This TCR beta chain originates from a study of blood T cell repertoires in COVID-19. The wider study: Spain, Italy and the United States supplied samples that represented acute and convalescent COVID-19. From T cells, B-cell-depleted T cells, or PBMCs came the material, which was cDNA or gDNA.

Including both end residues, the CDR3 is 15 amino acids long. Germline V gene sequence: CDR1 LNHDA, CDR2 SQIVND (reference sequence). A remark on this clone: Because the CDR3's place on the DNA is in doubt, the DNA is left out and the CDR3 is given as listed by TCRdb.

Authors' methods: The assay estimated nucleated cells by amplifying reference gene primers. Sequencing used immunoSEQ multiplex PCR; TCRdb keeps in-frame clones, though not all of them. The D gene and trimming were derived from the DNA, and the V and J assignments and clone size from that table. The sample holds tens of thousands of clones, about 81% seen once. Sequences were obtained from peripheral blood. This chain connects TRBV19 to TRBJ1-5; TRBD1, the table's D call, lacks a check against the DNA. This TCR was recovered from a human donor in a cohort sampled during active COVID-19. CDR3 sequence reads: CASSILASGNQPQHF.